This entry describes one T cell receptor (beta chain). A second PCR of about 6 to 11 cycles used a sample-barcoded 5' primer and a J-beta primer mix. Each CDR3 protein gets one entry after TCRdb re-called the 5' RACE reads with MiXCR. Of about 640,000 distinct CDR3 sequences listed, 25% to 35% are singletons. This entry is derived from a study of blood T cells in healthy people across ages. The CDR3 totals 13 residues. CDR1 and CDR2 (germline): SQVTM, ANQGSEA. The germline V and J ends were trimmed by 3 bases and 5 bases, with 12 bases remaining between them. The chain employs TRBV29-1 and TRBJ2-3, with D perhaps TRBD2 (5 bases). Sequencing input: blood. This clonotype was sampled from a woman aged 80 or over in good health. The CDR3 loop is CSVERAIIDTQYF. In nucleotides, the CDR3 is TGCAGCGTTGAGAGGGCGATTATAGATACGCAGTATTTT.